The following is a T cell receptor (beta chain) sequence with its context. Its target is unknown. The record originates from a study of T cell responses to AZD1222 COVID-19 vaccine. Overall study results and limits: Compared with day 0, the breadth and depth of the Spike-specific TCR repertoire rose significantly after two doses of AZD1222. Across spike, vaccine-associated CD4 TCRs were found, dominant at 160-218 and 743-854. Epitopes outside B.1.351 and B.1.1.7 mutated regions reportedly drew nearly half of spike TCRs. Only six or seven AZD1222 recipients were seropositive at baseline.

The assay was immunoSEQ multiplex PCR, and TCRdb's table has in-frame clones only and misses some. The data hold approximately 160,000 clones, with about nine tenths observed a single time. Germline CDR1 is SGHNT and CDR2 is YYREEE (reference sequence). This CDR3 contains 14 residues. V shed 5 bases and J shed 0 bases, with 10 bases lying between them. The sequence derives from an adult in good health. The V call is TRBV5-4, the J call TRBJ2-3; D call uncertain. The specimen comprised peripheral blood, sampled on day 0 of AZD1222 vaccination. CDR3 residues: CASSPPLSTDTQYF. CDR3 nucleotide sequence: TGTGCCAGCAGTCCGCCCCTTAGCACAGATACGCAGTATTTT.